This is a list of T cell receptor beta chains from one sample in a study of T cells expressing NK-cell markers. TCRdb reprocessed the 5' RACE reads and keeps a single row for each CDR3 protein, giving no DNA. The listing contains about half a million distinct CDR3 sequences. Material: blood T cells: a sorted CD56 or NKG2C T cell subset, CD4+ or CD8+ T cells, or bulk PBMC T cells (not recorded which). Receptors were obtained from a woman in her fifties or sixties in good health. Each CDR3 is given with its conserved first and last residue.

CDR3	J	length	V
CASSHLSGNTIYF	TRBJ1-3	13	TRBV3-1
CASSHPARTNEQFF	TRBJ2-1	14	TRBV4-1
CATHGPDGYTF	TRBJ1-2	11	TRBV24-1
CASSVGPGTGYNNEQFF	TRBJ2-1	17	TRBV9
CASSQENRRVGEQYF	TRBJ2-7	15	TRBV3-1
CASSARNAGGANTGELFF	TRBJ2-2	18	TRBV6-1
CAWSGGLNQPQHF	TRBJ1-5	13	TRBV30
CATSSPSGIGEQFF	TRBJ2-1	14	TRBV24-1
CASSLRGRAGANVLTF	TRBJ2-6	16	TRBV5-5
CASSPEGLPNQPQHF	TRBJ1-5	15	TRBV3-1
CASSLGGQGGSPLHF	TRBJ1-6	15	TRBV12-3/TRBV12-4
CASSNGQGLSHTDTQYF	TRBJ2-3	17	TRBV7-2
CASSQDRGSQETQYF	TRBJ2-5	15	TRBV4-1
CASRVAGRQSGEQFF	TRBJ2-1	15	TRBV6-2/TRBV6-3
CSARKRQRSNSNQPQHF	TRBJ1-5	17	TRBV20-1
CASSPLAGGRHEQYF	TRBJ2-7	15	TRBV7-9
CSVSRALSYEQYF	TRBJ2-7	13	TRBV29-1
CSARVAGEGKSTDTQYF	TRBJ2-3	17	TRBV20-1
CASSHGQGSGNTIYF	TRBJ1-3	15	TRBV27
CASSPTGSGNNEQFF	TRBJ2-1	15	TRBV7-9
CASSFVGGRNTGELFF	TRBJ2-2	16	TRBV12-3/TRBV12-4
CASKGRANEKLFF	TRBJ1-4	13	TRBV6-5
CASSHEGINSPLHF	TRBJ1-6	14	TRBV3-1
CASRSHVRGAEQYF	TRBJ2-7	14	TRBV4-1
CASSYSGAAAYNEQFF	TRBJ2-1	16	TRBV6-6
CSGGGNKNYGYTF	TRBJ1-2	13	TRBV29-1
CASSTLQGGNSPLHF	TRBJ1-6	15	TRBV12-3/TRBV12-4
CAISLAGLYNEQFF	TRBJ2-1	14	TRBV10-3
CASSAFTGPGTEAFF	TRBJ1-1	15	TRBV19
CATQGFGELFF	TRBJ2-2	11	TRBV24-1
CSAIPGQGVRANVLTF	TRBJ2-6	16	TRBV20-1
CASRIRLAGGQNEQFF	TRBJ2-1	16	TRBV6-5